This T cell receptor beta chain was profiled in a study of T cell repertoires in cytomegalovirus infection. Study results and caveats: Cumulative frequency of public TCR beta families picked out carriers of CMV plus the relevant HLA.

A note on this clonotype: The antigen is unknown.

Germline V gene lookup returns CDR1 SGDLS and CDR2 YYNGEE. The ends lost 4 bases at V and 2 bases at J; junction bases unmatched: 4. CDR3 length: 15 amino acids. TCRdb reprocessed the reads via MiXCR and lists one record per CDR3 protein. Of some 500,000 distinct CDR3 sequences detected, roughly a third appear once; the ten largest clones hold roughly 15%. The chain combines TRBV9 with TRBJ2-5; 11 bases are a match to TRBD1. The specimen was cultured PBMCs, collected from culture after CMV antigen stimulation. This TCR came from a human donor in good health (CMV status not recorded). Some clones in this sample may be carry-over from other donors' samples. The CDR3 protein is CASSNRDRGQETQYF. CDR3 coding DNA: TGTGCCAGCAGCAACCGGGACAGGGGGCAAGAGACCCAGTACTTC.